The clone carrying this TCR beta chain was seen once. No conserved phenylalanine or tryptophan ends this CDR3, so it is likely a read error. This sample is part of a study of blood T cells in healthy people across ages. PCR was performed a second time for roughly 6 to 12 cycles using a sample-barcoded 5' primer and a J-beta primer mix. Each CDR3 protein gets one entry after TCRdb re-called the 5' RACE reads with MiXCR. This sample carries approximately 800,000 distinct CDR3 sequences, around 24% of them seen once, and the ten largest clones take around 2.9%. The germline V gene has CDR1 SGHVS and CDR2 FNYEAQ. The CDR3 has 13 amino acids. V was cut by 6 bases and J by 14 bases, with 19 bases left in between. No fewer than 7 million PBMCs went into each sample. The data were also submitted as part of a second study, on T cells of mothers and their children.

V and J are TRBV7-6 and TRBJ1-4; perhaps TRBD1 as D (6 bases). Sequencing was performed on blood. The sequence came from a boy between 10 and 17 years old in good health. CDR3 DNA sequence: TGTGCCAGCAGTCTTGGTACGGGACAACGGCTGTTTCTT. Its protein is CASSLGTGQRLFL.